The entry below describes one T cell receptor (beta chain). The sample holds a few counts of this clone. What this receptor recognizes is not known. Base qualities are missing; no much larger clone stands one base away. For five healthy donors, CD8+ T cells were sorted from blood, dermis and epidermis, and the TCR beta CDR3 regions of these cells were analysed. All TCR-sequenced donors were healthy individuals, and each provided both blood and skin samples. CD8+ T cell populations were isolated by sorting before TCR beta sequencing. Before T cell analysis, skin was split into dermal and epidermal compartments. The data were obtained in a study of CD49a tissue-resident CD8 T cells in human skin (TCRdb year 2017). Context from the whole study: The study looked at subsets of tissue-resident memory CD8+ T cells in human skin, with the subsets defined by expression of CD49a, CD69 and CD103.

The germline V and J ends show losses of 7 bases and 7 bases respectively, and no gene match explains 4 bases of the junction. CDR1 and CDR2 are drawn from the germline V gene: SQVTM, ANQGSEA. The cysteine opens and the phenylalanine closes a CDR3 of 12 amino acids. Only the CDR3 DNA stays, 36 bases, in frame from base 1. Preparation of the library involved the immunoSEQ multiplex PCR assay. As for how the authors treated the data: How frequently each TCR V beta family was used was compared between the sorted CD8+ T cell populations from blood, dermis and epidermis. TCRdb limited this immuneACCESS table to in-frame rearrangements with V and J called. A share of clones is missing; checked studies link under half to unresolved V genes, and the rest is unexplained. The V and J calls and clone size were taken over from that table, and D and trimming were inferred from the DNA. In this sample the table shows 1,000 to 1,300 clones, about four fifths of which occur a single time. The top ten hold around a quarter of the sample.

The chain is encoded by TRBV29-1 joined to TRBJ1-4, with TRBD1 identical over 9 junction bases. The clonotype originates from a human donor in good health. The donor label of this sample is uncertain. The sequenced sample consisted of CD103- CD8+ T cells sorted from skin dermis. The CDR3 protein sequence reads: CSAPGQGEKLFF. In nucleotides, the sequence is TGCAGCGCCCCGGGACAGGGTGAAAAACTGTTTTTT.